These T cell receptor beta chains were read from a single sample in a study of T cells after yellow fever vaccination. TCRdb analysed the 5' RACE reads with MiXCR anew, one entry per CDR3 protein. The sample contains a few hundred thousand distinct CDR3 sequences, roughly 8.7% of which appear only once. The sample in question was PBMCs, obtained on the day of the first yellow fever vaccination. The receptors originated from a man in his late teens or twenties who received the YFV17D yellow fever vaccine. Both conserved end residues are part of each CDR3. A D gene is named only where the DNA matches it firmly. Some rows have no size entry. The others give once, few or many, or a class for an expanded clone.

d_call	clone_size	v_call	j_call	cdr3_nt	cdr3_aa
TRBD1	few	TRBV7-9	TRBJ2-3	TGTGCCAGCAGCTCTGGGACAGGGGACGATACGCAGTATTTT	CASSSGTGDDTQYF
TRBD2	few	TRBV7-2	TRBJ2-7	TGTGCCAGCAGCTTAGGGCGGGGGGGCGAGCAGTACTTC	CASSLGRGGEQYF
TRBD2	.	TRBV4-3	TRBJ2-7	TGCGCCAGCAGCCAAGTTCAGGCGGGGGGGCATTACGAGCAGTACTTC	CASSQVQAGGHYEQYF
.	few	TRBV20-1	TRBJ1-5	TGCAGTGCTCAGGGGTCGAGCAATCAGCCCCAGCATTTT	CSAQGSSNQPQHF
.	.	TRBV18	TRBJ2-1	TGTGCCAGCTCCCCCCGTGAGGGGACCTACAATGAGCAGTTCTTC	CASSPREGTYNEQFF
.	.	TRBV4-3	TRBJ2-1	TGCGCCAGCAGCCAAGGGGAAGGGAATGAGCAGTTCTTC	CASSQGEGNEQFF
TRBD1	few	TRBV7-9	TRBJ2-7	TGTGCCAGCAGCCCAGACAGGGGGGACTACGAGCAGTACTTC	CASSPDRGDYEQYF
.	.	TRBV12-3/TRBV12-4	TRBJ1-4	TGTGCCAGCAGTTGGGGTCGTGAAAAACTGTTTTTT	CASSWGREKLFF
TRBD2	.	TRBV6-2/TRBV6-3	TRBJ2-1	TGTGCCAGCAGTGCGCTGTGGGGGGGCTCCTACAATGAGCAGTTCTTC	CASSALWGGSYNEQFF
TRBD1	few	TRBV4-3	TRBJ2-1	TGCGCCAGCAGCCTCCAGGGGGCATATGAGCAGTTCTTC	CASSLQGAYEQFF
TRBD2	few	TRBV20-1	TRBJ2-3	TGCTGTGCTACCCGTGCTGGCGGGGGGACCCACCCCATCGGGCAGTATTTT	CCATRAGGGTHPIGQYF
.	.	TRBV13	TRBJ2-3	TGTGCCAGCAGCCCCCTCCGGGAAACCACCACAGATACGCAGTATTTT	CASSPLRETTTDTQYF
.	few	TRBV7-9	TRBJ1-4	TGTGCCAGCAGCTCGGTTGGGACGGAATATGAAAAACTGTTTTTT	CASSSVGTEYEKLFF
TRBD2	.	TRBV7-8	TRBJ2-2	TGTGCCAGCAGCTGGAGGGGAGGGGTGCCCGGGGAGCTGTTTTTT	CASSWRGGVPGELFF
.	many	TRBV5-5	TRBJ2-5	TGTGCCAGCAGCTTTTGGGGGGAGAGGGAGACCCAGTACTTC	CASSFWGERETQYF
TRBD1	few	TRBV5-1	TRBJ2-7	TGCGCCAGCAGAGGGACAGAGTCCTACGAGCAGTACTTC	CASRGTESYEQYF
.	.	TRBV20-1	TRBJ1-5	TGCAGTGCTAGATCCCCTGGAGTTAACAATCAGCCCCAGCATTTT	CSARSPGVNNQPQHF
TRBD2	few	TRBV10-3	TRBJ2-5	TGTGCCTCGGGCGGGGGTCTAGAAGAGACCCAGTACTTC	CASGGGLEETQYF
.	few	TRBV24-1	TRBJ2-2	TGTGCCACCACTGGGGCCGGGGAGCTGTTTTTT	CATTGAGELFF
TRBD1	few	TRBV7-2	TRBJ2-5	TGTGCCAGCAGCCGGGGACAGACGCAAGAGACCCAGTACTTC	CASSRGQTQETQYF